This is a list of T cell receptor beta chains from one sample in a study of blood T cells in healthy people across ages. MiXCR was run by TCRdb on the 5' RACE reads, yielding one entry per CDR3 protein. In the table there are approximately 800,000 distinct CDR3 sequences, more than 25% of which are singletons. This sample also belongs to another study, concerning T cells of mothers and their children.

Sequencing used blood. These receptors came from a boy aged 5-17 years in good health. The CDR3 runs from the conserved cysteine through the conserved F or W. D genes are given only for firm matches. Clone size is shown for a subset of rows, as once, few, many or a class of expanded clone.

clone size,V gene,D gene,J gene,CDR3 DNA,CDR3 protein
few,TRBV13,TRBD2,TRBJ2-1,TGTGCCAGCAGCTTTCAGCGGGGGCCCTACAATGAGCAGTTCTTC,CASSFQRGPYNEQFF
NA,TRBV7-3,NA,TRBJ2-3,TGTGCCAGCAGCTTGGCTCTCGAGAACACAGATACGCAGTATTTT,CASSLALENTDTQYF
few,TRBV4-2,NA,TRBJ1-4,TGTGCCAGCAGCCAAGACACCACAACTAATGAAAAACTGTTTTTT,CASSQDTTTNEKLFF
few,TRBV20-1,NA,TRBJ2-7,TGCAGTGCCCGAGGTCCCGGGACGGGGTTCGAGCAGTACTTC,CSARGPGTGFEQYF
NA,TRBV30,TRBD1,TRBJ1-4,TGTGCCTGGAGCGAAGCCGGGACAGGGGGCTCTTGGGGTGAAAAACTGTTTTTT,CAWSEAGTGGSWGEKLFF
few,TRBV5-5,NA,TRBJ2-1,TGTGCTAGCAGCTTGGGGCCGGGCTCCTACAATGAGCAGTTCTTC,CASSLGPGSYNEQFF
few,TRBV13,NA,TRBJ1-4,TGTGCCAGCAGCCCCCCCAACATCGGGGCGAGGGAAAAACTGTTTTTT,CASSPPNIGAREKLFF
few,TRBV20-1,TRBD1,TRBJ1-2,TGCAGTGCGACACCGACAGGGGCTAACTATGGCTACACCTTC,CSATPTGANYGYTF
few,TRBV12-3/TRBV12-4,NA,TRBJ2-2,TGTGCCAGCAGTTCCCAAGCGGACACCGGGGAGCTGTTTTTT,CASSSQADTGELFF
few,TRBV11-2,NA,TRBJ1-4,TGTGCCAGCAGCCCCAGAGGGCAGCTCAATGAAAAACTGTTTTTT,CASSPRGQLNEKLFF
few,TRBV12-3/TRBV12-4,NA,TRBJ1-6,TGTGCCAGCACCCCCTTACAGGGTGGGCCCCTCCACTTT,CASTPLQGGPLHF
few,TRBV5-5,NA,TRBJ1-6,TGTGCCAGCAGCCATTACGGACAGACCCGAGATTCACCCCTCCACTTT,CASSHYGQTRDSPLHF
NA,TRBV25-1,TRBD1,TRBJ2-1,TGTGCCAGCAGTGAGGACAGGCGCTCCTACAATGAGCAGTTCTTC,CASSEDRRSYNEQFF
few,TRBV20-1,TRBD1,TRBJ2-7,TGCAGTGCTAGAGATCACAGGGGGCGTTACGAGCAGTACTTC,CSARDHRGRYEQYF
NA,TRBV25-1,NA,TRBJ2-3,TGTGCCAGCAGTGAATGGACGGGTACGCAGTATTTT,CASSEWTGTQYF
NA,TRBV6-1,TRBD2,TRBJ2-5,TGTGCCAGCAGTGAATGGAGACTAGCAGAGACCCAGTACTTC,CASSEWRLAETQYF
NA,TRBV20-1,TRBD1,TRBJ2-7,TGCAGTGCTAGCTCGGACAGGGCCCTGTACGAGCAGTACTTC,CSASSDRALYEQYF
NA,TRBV19,NA,TRBJ1-1,TGTGCCAGTAGTATAACGAGGACAGAGGCTTTCTTT,CASSITRTEAFF
few,TRBV5-1,NA,TRBJ2-1,TGCGCCAGCACCACCTGGGGGCTAGCGGTCTACAATGAGCAGTTCTTC,CASTTWGLAVYNEQFF
few,TRBV4-2,TRBD2,TRBJ2-7,TGTGCCAGCAGCCAAGCCCGGGGGGGAGGGGGTATCTACGAGCAGTACTTC,CASSQARGGGGIYEQYF
NA,TRBV5-1,TRBD2,TRBJ2-7,TGCGCCAGCAGCCCGGGAGGGACCCAGGTCGAGCAGTACTTC,CASSPGGTQVEQYF
NA,TRBV27,NA,TRBJ2-4,TGTGCCAGCAGTTTATGGGGAAATGCCAAAAACATTCAGTACTTC,CASSLWGNAKNIQYF